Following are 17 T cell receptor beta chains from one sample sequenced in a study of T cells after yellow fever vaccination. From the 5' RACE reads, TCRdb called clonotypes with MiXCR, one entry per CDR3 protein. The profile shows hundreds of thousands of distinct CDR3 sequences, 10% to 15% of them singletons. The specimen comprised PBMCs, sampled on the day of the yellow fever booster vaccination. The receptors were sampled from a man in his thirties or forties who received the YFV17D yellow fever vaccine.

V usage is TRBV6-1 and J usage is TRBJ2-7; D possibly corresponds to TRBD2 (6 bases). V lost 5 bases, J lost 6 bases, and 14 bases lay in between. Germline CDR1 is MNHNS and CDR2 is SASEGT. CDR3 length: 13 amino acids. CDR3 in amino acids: CASSPTLAPEQYF. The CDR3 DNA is TGTGCCAGCAGTCCTACCCTAGCGCCCGAGCAGTACTTC.

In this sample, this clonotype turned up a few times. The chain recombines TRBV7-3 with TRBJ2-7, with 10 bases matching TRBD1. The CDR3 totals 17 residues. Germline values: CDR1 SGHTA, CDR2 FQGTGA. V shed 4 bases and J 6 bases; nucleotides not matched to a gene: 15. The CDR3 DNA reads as TGTGCCAGCAGCTCAACCTCGCCGGGACAGGGGTCTGCCGAGCAGTACTTC. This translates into CASSSTSPGQGSAEQYF. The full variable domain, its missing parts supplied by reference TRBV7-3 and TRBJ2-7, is GAGVSQTPSNKVTEKGKYVELRCDPISGHTALYWYRQSLGQGPEFLIYFQGTGAADDSGLPNDRFFAVRPEGSVSTLKIQRTERGDSAVYLCASSSTSPGQGSAEQYFGPGTRLTVT.

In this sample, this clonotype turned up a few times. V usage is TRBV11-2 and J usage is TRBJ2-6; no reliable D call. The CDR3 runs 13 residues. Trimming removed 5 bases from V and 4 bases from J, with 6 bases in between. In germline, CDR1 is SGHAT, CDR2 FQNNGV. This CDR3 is CASSGLGANVLTF. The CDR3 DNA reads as TGTGCCAGCAGCGGTCTGGGGGCCAACGTCCTGACTTTC.

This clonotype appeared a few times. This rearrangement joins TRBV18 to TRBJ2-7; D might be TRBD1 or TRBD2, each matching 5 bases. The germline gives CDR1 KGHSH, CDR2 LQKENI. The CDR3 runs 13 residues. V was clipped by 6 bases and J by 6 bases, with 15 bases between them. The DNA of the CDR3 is TGTGCCAGCTCTGGGACGGTGGCCCTCGAGCAGTACTTC. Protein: CASSGTVALEQYF.

The CDR3 sequence: CASSVAGGPRSGANVLTF. Here the CDR3 DNA reads TGTGCCAGCAGCGTTGCAGGGGGCCCCCGCTCTGGGGCCAACGTCCTGACTTTC. This chain links TRBV11-2 with TRBJ2-6; 8 bases map to TRBD1. CDR1 is SGHAT, CDR2 FQNNGV, per germline. The CDR3 is made up of 18 amino acids. V lost 5 bases, J lost 0 bases, and 9 bases stayed unmatched.

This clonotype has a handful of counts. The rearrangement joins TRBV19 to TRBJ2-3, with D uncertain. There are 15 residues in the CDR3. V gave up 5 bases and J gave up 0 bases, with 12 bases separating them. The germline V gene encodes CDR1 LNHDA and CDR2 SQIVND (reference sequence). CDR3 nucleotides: TGTGCCAGTAGTGTTGCGAGACCTAGCACAGATACGCAGTATTTT. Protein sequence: CASSVARPSTDTQYF.

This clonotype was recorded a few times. The chain's CDR3 is CASSFSRQPQHF. Written as DNA, the CDR3 is TGTGCCAGCAGCTTTTCCCGTCAGCCCCAGCATTTT. V is TRBV5-6 and J is TRBJ1-5; D call uncertain. This CDR3 comprises 12 residues. Germline CDR1 and CDR2: SGHDT and YYEEEE. The ends were cut back, 2 bases at V and 6 bases at J, with 6 bases in the middle. The full variable domain, with the rest looked up from reference TRBV5-6 and TRBJ1-5, is DAGVTQSPTHLIKTRGQQVTLRCSPKSGHDTVSWYQQALGQGPQFIFQYYEEEERQRGNFPDRFSGHQFPNYSSELNVNALLLGDSALYLCASSFSRQPQHFGDGTRLSIL.

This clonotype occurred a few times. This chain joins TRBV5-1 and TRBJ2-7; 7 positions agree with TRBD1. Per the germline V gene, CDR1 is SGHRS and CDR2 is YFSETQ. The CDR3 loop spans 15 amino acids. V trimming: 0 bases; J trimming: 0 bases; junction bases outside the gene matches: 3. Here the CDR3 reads CASSLGRGSSYEQYF. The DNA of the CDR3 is TGCGCCAGCAGCTTGGGCAGGGGGAGCTCCTACGAGCAGTACTTC.

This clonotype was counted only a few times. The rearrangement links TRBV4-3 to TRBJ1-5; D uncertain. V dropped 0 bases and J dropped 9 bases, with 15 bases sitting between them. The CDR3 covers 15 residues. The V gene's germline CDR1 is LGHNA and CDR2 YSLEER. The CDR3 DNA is TGCGCCAGCAGCCAAGATCCTGGAGGACCTAGGCCCCAGCATTTT. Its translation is CASSQDPGGPRPQHF.

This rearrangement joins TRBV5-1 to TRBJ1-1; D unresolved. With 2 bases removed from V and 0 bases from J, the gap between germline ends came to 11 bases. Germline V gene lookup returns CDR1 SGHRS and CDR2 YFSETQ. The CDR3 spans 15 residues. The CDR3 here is CASSFPGSMNTEAFF. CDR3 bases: TGCGCCAGCAGCTTTCCGGGTTCAATGAACACTGAAGCTTTCTTT.

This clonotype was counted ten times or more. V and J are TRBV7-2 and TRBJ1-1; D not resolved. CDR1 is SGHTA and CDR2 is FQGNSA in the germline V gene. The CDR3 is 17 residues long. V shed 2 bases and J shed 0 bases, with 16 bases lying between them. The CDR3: CASSLFAPGQMNTEAFF. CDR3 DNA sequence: TGTGCCAGCAGCTTATTCGCCCCCGGGCAGATGAACACTGAAGCTTTCTTT.

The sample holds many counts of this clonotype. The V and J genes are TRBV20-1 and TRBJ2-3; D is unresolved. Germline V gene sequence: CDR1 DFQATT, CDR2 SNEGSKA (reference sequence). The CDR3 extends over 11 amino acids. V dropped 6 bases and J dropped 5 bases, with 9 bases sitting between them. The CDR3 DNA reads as TGCAGTGCCCCACGAGGAGATACGCAGTATTTT. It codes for CSAPRGDTQYF.

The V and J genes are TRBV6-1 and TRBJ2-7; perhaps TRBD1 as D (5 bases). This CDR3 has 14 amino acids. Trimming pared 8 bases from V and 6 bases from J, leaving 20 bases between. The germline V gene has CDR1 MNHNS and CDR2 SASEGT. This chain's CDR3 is CASAVAGFVGEQYF. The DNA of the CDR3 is TGTGCCAGCGCCGTAGCAGGGTTTGTTGGCGAGCAGTACTTC.

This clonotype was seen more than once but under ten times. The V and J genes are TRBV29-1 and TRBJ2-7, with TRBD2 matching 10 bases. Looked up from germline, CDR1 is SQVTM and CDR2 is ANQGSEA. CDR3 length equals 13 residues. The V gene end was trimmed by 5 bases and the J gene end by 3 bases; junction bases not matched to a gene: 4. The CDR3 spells CSVLQREGYEQYF. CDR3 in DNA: TGCAGCGTTTTGCAGCGGGAGGGCTACGAGCAGTACTTC.

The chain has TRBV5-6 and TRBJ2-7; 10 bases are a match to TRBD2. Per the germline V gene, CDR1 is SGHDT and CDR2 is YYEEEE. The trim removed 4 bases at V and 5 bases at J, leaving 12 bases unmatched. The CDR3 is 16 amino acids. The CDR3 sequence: CASSMRASGRFHEQYF. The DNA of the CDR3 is TGTGCCAGCAGCATGAGGGCTAGCGGGAGATTCCACGAGCAGTACTTC.

CDR3 coding DNA: TGCAGCGTTGTCCCAGGGCGGCCTGAAGCTTTCTTT. Protein sequence: CSVVPGRPEAFF. The J gene is TRBJ1-1, the V gene TRBV29-1; possible D gene TRBD1, 5 bases. In germline, CDR1 is SQVTM, CDR2 ANQGSEA. The CDR3 totals 12 residues. V was shortened by 4 bases and J by 6 bases, with 12 bases between the two germline ends.

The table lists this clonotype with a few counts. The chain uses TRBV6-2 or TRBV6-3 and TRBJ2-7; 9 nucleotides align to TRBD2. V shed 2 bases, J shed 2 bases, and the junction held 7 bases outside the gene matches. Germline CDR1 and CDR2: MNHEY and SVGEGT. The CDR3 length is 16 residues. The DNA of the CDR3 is TGTGCCAGCAGTTACCCGATAGCGGGAGCGACCTACGAGCAGTACTTC. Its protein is CASSYPIAGATYEQYF.